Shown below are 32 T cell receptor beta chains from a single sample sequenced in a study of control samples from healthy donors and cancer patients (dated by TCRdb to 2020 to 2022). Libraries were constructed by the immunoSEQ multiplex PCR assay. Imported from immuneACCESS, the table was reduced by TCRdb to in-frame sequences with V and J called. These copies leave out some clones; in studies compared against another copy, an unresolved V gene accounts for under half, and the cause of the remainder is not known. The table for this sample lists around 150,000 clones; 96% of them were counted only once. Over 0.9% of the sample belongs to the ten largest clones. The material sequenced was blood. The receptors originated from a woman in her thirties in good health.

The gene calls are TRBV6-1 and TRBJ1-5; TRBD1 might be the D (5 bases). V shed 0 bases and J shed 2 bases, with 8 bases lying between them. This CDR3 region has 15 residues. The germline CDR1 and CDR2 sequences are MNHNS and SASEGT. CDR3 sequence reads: CASSEAPGGNQPQHF. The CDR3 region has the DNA TGTGCCAGCAGTGAAGCCCCGGGGGGCAATCAGCCCCAGCATTTT.

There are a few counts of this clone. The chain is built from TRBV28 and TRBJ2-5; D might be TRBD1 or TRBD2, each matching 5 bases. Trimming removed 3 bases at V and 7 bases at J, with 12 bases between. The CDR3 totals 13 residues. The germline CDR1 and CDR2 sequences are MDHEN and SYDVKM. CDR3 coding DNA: TGTGCCAGCAGTTTGGGACGAGCACGGACCCAGTACTTC. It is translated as CASSLGRARTQYF.

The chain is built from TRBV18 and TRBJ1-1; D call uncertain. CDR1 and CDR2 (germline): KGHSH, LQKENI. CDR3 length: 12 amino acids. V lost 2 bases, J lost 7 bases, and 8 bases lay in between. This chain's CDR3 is CASSPRNGEAFF. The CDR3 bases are TGTGCCAGCTCACCAAGGAATGGTGAAGCTTTCTTT.

The CDR3, as DNA: TGTGCCAGCAGACCCAGGGGAGTTGACTATGGCTACACCTTC. Protein: CASRPRGVDYGYTF. This chain links TRBV3-1 (or the pseudogene TRBV3-2) with TRBJ1-2; a possible D gene is TRBD1 (6 bases). Germline V gene sequence: CDR1 LGHDT, CDR2 YNNKEL (reference sequence). V was cut by 6 bases and J by 3 bases, with 14 bases left in between. This CDR3 spans 14 amino acids.

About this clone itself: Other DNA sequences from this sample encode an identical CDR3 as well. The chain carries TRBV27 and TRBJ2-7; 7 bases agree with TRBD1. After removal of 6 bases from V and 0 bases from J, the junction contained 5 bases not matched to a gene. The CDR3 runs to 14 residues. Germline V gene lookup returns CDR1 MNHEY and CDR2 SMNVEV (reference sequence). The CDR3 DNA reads TGTGCCAGCAGCCCTGGGGACAGCTCCTACGAGCAGTACTTC. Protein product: CASSPGDSSYEQYF.

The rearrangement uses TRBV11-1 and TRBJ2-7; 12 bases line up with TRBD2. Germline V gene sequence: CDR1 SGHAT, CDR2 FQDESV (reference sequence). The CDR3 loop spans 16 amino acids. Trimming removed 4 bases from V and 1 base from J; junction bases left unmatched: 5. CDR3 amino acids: CASSSLTSGSSYEQYF. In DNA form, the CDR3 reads TGTGCCAGCAGCTCCCTGACTAGCGGGAGTTCCTACGAGCAGTACTTC.

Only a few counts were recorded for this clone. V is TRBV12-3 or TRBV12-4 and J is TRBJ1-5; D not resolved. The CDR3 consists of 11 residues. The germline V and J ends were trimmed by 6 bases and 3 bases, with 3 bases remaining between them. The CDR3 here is CASSLNQPQHF. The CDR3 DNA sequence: TGTGCCAGCAGCCTCAATCAGCCCCAGCATTTT.

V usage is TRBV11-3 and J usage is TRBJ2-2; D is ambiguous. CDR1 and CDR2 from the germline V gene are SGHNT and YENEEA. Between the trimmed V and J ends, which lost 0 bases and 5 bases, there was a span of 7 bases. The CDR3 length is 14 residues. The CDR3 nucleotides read TGTGCCAGCAGCTTAGATCGGGCAACCGGGGAGCTGTTTTTT. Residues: CASSLDRATGELFF.

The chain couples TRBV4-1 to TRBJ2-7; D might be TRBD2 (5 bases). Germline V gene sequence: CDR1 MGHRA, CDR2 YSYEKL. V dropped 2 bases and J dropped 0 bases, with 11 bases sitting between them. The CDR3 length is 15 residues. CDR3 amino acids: CASSQNLGDSYEQYF. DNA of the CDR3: TGCGCCAGCAGCCAAAACCTCGGGGACTCCTACGAGCAGTACTTC.

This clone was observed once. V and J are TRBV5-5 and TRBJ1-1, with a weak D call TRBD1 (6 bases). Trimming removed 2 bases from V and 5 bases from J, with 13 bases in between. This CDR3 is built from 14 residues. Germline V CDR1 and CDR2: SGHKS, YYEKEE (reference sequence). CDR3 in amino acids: CASSFLRGGTEAFF. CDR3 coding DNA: TGTGCCAGCAGCTTTCTCAGGGGCGGGACTGAAGCTTTCTTT.

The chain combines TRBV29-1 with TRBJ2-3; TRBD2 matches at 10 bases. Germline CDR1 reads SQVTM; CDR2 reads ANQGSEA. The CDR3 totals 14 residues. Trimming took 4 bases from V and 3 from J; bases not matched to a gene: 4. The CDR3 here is CSVGLAGGTDTQYF. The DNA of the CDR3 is TGCAGCGTTGGTTTAGCGGGAGGTACAGATACGCAGTATTTT.

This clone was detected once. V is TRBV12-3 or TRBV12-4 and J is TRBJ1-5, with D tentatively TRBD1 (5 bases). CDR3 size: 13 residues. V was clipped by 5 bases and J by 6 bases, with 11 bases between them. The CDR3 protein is CASSSGGGQPQHF. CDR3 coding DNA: TGTGCCAGCAGTAGTGGGGGAGGTCAGCCCCAGCATTTT.

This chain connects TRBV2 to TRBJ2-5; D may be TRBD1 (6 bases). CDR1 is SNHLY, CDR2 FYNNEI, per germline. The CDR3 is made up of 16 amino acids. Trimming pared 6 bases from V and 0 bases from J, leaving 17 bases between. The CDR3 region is CASRDPGQRNQETQYF. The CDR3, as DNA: TGTGCCAGCAGGGATCCGGGACAACGAAACCAAGAGACCCAGTACTTC.

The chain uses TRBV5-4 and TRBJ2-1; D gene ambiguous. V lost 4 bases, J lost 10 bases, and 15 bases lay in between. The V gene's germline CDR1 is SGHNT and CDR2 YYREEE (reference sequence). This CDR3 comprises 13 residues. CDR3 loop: CASSPTPRPEQFF. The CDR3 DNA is TGTGCCAGCAGCCCAACGCCTAGGCCCGAGCAGTTCTTC.

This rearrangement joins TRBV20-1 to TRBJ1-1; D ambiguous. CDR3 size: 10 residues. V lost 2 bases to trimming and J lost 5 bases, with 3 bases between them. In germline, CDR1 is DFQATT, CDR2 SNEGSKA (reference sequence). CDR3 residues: CSARITEAFF. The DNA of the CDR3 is TGCAGTGCTAGAATAACTGAAGCTTTCTTT.

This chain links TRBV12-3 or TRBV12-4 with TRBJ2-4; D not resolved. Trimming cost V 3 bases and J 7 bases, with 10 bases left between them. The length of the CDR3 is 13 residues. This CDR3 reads CASSFASTNIQYF. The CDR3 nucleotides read TGTGCCAGCAGTTTCGCGAGTACCAACATTCAGTACTTC.

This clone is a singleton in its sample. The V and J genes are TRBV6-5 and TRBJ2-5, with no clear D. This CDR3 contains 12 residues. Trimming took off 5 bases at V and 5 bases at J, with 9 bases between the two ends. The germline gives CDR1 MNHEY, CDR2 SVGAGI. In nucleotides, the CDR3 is TGTGCCAGCAGTAAAAACCGGGAGACCCAGTACTTC. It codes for CASSKNRETQYF.

This CDR3 reads CSVEDRVYEQYF. The CDR3 DNA is TGCAGCGTTGAAGATCGGGTCTACGAGCAGTACTTC. The V gene is TRBV29-1, the J gene TRBJ2-7; D remains ambiguous. The CDR3 consists of 12 residues. Looked up from germline, CDR1 is SQVTM and CDR2 is ANQGSEA. V dropped 0 bases and J dropped 3 bases, with 6 bases sitting between them.

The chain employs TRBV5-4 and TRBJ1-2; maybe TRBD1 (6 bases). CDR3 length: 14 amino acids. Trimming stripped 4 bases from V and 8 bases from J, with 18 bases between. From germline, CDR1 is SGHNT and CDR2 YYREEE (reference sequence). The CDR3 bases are TGTGCCAGCAGCCGACCACAGGGCCCGGGAGGCTACACCTTC. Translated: CASSRPQGPGGYTF.

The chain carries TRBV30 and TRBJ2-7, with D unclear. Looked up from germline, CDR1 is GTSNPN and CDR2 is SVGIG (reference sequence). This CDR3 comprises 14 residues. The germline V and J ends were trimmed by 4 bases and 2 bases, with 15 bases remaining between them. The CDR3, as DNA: TGTGCCTGGAACTCGCCCCCCCGGGCCTACGAGCAGTACTTC. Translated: CAWNSPPRAYEQYF.

CDR3 protein: CASSQERTSRNYEQYF. In DNA form, the CDR3 reads TGTGCCAGCAGCCAGGAAAGGACTAGCAGAAACTACGAGCAGTACTTC. This rearrangement joins TRBV3-1 (or the pseudogene TRBV3-2) to TRBJ2-7; 8 nucleotides line up with TRBD2. V shed 3 bases, J shed 3 bases, and the junction held 10 bases outside the gene matches. CDR1 and CDR2 (germline): LGHDT, YNNKEL (reference sequence). The CDR3 spans 16 residues.

Here the CDR3 DNA reads TGCGCCAGCAGCCGATTAGAGAACACTGAAGCTTTCTTT. Translation gives CASSRLENTEAFF. The gene calls are TRBV4-1 and TRBJ1-1, with D unclear. The length of the CDR3 is 13 residues. V dropped 4 bases and J dropped 1 base, with 7 bases sitting between them. Germline loops: CDR1 MGHRA, CDR2 YSYEKL.

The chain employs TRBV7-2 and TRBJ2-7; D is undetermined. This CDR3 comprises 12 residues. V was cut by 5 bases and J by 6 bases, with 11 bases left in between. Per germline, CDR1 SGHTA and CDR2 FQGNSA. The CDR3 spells CASSLHPSEQYF. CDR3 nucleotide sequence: TGTGCCAGCAGCCTTCATCCTTCCGAGCAGTACTTC.

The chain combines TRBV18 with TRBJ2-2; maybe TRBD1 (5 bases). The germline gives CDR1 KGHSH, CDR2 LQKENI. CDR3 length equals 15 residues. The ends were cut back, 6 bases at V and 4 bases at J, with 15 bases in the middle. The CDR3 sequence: CASSNVRVTTGELFF. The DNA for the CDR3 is TGTGCCAGCTCTAATGTCAGGGTAACCACCGGGGAGCTGTTTTTT.

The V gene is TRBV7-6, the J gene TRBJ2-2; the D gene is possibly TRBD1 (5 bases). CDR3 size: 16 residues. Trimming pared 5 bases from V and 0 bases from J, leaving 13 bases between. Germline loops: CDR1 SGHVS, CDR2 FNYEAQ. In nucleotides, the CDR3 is TGTGCCAGCAGCCGGCAGGGTGTCCCGAACACCGGGGAGCTGTTTTTT. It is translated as CASSRQGVPNTGELFF.

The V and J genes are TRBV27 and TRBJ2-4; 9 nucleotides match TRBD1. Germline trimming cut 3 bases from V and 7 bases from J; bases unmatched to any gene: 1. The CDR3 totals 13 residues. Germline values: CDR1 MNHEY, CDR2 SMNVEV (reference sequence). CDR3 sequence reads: CASSFDRGNIQYF. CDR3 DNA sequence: TGTGCCAGCAGTTTCGACAGGGGGAACATTCAGTACTTC.

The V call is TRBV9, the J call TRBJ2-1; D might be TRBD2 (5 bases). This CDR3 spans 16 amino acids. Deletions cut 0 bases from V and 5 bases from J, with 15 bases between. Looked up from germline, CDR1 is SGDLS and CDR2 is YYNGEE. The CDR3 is CASSVAGIGLNNEQFF. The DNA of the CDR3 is TGTGCCAGCAGCGTAGCCGGGATTGGTTTAAACAATGAGCAGTTCTTC. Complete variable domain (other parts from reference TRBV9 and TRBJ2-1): DSGVTQTPKHLITATGQRVTLRCSPRSGDLSVYWYQQSLDQGLQFLIQYYNGEERAKGNILERFSAQQFPDLHSELNLSSLELGDSALYFCASSVAGIGLNNEQFFGPGTRLTVL.

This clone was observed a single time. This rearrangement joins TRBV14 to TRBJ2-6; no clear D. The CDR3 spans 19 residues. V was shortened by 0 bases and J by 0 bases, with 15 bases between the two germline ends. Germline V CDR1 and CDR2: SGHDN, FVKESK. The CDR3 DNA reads TGTGCCAGCAGCCAAGAGCTACTGCGCTCCGACTCTGGGGCCAACGTCCTGACTTTC. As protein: CASSQELLRSDSGANVLTF.

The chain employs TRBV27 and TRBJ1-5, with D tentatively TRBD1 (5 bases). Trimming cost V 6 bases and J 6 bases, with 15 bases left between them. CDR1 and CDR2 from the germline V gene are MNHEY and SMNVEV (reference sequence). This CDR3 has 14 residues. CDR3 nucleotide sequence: TGTGCCAGCAGCCGCCAGGGAGGGGTTCAGCCCCAGCATTTT. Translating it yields CASSRQGGVQPQHF.

CDR3 DNA sequence: TGTGCCAGCTCACCGGACAGGGCCTCAGAGACCCAGTACTTC. Translating it yields CASSPDRASETQYF. The chain uses TRBV18 and TRBJ2-5; 8 nucleotides agree with TRBD1. The CDR3 spans 14 residues. The V gene's germline CDR1 is KGHSH and CDR2 LQKENI. Losses at the gene ends were 3 bases for V and 4 bases for J; bases not matched to a gene: 4.

CDR3 sequence (DNA): TGTGCCAGCAGTCCTGGGCGGGGGAGATACTACGAGCAGTACTTC. It codes for CASSPGRGRYYEQYF. The chain couples TRBV27 to TRBJ2-7; TRBD2 matches 7 bases. Germline V lookup: CDR1 MNHEY, CDR2 SMNVEV (reference sequence). The CDR3 covers 15 residues. The V and J ends lost 5 bases and 3 bases, in that order; junction bases with no gene match: 10.

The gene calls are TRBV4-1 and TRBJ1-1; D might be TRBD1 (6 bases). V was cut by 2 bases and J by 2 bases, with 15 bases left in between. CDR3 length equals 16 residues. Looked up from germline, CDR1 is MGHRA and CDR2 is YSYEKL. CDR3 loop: CASSQTPGQPNTEAFF. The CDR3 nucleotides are TGCGCCAGCAGCCAAACCCCCGGACAGCCTAACACTGAAGCTTTCTTT.